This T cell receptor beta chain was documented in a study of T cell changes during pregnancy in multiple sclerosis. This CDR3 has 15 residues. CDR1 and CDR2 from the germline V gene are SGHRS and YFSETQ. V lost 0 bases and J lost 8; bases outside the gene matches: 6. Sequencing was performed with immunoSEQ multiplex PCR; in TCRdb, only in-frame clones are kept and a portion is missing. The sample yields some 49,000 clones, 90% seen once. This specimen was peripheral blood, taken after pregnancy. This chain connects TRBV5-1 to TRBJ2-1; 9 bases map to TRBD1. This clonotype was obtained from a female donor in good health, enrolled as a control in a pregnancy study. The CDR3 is CASSLVGTGSDEQFF. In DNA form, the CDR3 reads TGCGCCAGCAGCTTGGTCGGGACAGGGAGCGATGAGCAGTTCTTC.